A selection of T cell receptor beta chains follows, all from one sample in a study of blood T cell repertoires in COVID-19. Sequenced by immunoSEQ multiplex PCR; TCRdb stores in-frame clones only, minus some. The sample shows roughly 380,000 clones, approximately 89% of them seen only once. The sequencing sample was made of peripheral blood. The receptors here all came from a woman in her thirties or forties with COVID-19, enrolled during active disease. Each CDR3 is given with its conserved first and last residue. D genes are given only for firm matches.

V gene,D gene,J gene,CDR3 length,CDR3 protein
TRBV6-5,TRBD1,TRBJ1-3,14,CASSRGQTGNTIYF
TRBV5-4,TRBD2,TRBJ2-7,17,CASSLRRVGGAAYEQYF
TRBV27,NA,TRBJ1-5,14,CASRSRQINQPQHF
TRBV5-1,NA,TRBJ2-7,14,CASSLLQPYYEQYF
TRBV3-1/TRBV3-2,NA,TRBJ1-1,14,CASSQAGGNTEAFF
TRBV5-6,TRBD1,TRBJ2-7,14,CASSFGTGSYEQYF
TRBV18,NA,TRBJ2-1,14,CASSPGQGGNEQFF
TRBV11-2,NA,TRBJ2-1,16,CASSLALVGPYNEQFF
TRBV5-1,TRBD1,TRBJ1-2,14,CASSIGTGPLGYTF
TRBV4-3,NA,TRBJ1-5,12,CASSHEGQPQHF